This is a list of T cell receptor beta chains from one sample in a study of blood T cell repertoires in COVID-19. The protocol was immunoSEQ multiplex PCR, while the TCRdb copy is restricted to in-frame clones and leaves out a portion. The repertoire includes some 140,000 clones, about 86% of them detected once, and about 2.9% sits in the top ten. The specimen sequenced was peripheral blood. The source is a woman aged 80 or older with acute or convalescent COVID-19. Each CDR3 is given with its conserved first and last residue. D genes are given only for firm matches.

J,V,D,CDR3
TRBJ2-1,TRBV15,TRBD2,CATSRGRTSGGALNEQFF
TRBJ1-3,TRBV7-9,-,CASSSNVQGTTIYF
TRBJ2-3,TRBV19,TRBD2,CASSLAGGTDTQYF
TRBJ2-3,TRBV5-4,-,CASSLRYRVFEDRTDTQYF
TRBJ2-2,TRBV6-4,TRBD2,CARLAVANTGELFF
TRBJ1-5,TRBV7-8,-,CASSTLGGNQPQHF
TRBJ2-2,TRBV24-1,-,CATSGGQNANTGELFF
TRBJ2-7,TRBV6-2/TRBV6-3,TRBD2,CASSYARRTSGGAYEQYF
TRBJ1-2,TRBV27,-,CASSLFGDRESGYTF
TRBJ2-1,TRBV30,-,CASLANEQFF
TRBJ1-4,TRBV5-6,-,CASSLQGREEKLFF
TRBJ2-3,TRBV5-4,-,CASSFDPKTADTQYF
TRBJ2-1,TRBV4-1,TRBD2,CASSRPPRGSGGAGEQFF
TRBJ2-5,TRBV6-5,-,CASRRQTQETQYF
TRBJ2-7,TRBV7-2,TRBD2,CASSSRRLAGWPHEQYF
TRBJ2-5,TRBV5-1,-,CASSLRGYQETQYF
TRBJ1-1,TRBV9,TRBD1,CASSLSGGFTEAFF
TRBJ2-4,TRBV2,TRBD1,CASIYRGRSKNIQYF
TRBJ2-5,TRBV7-2,-,CASTVRGSETQYF
TRBJ2-7,TRBV10-3,TRBD1,CAISARTGAYEQYF
TRBJ1-1,TRBV21-1,-,CASSKALSPRTLDTARYTEAFF
TRBJ2-1,TRBV11-2,TRBD1,CASSSQGAGYNEQFF